These 5 T cell receptor beta chains were all obtained from the same sample, sequenced in a study of cytomegalovirus exposure and HLA in healthy donors. A multiplex PCR was run with 60 Vbeta primers and 13 Jbeta primers. Sequencing was performed with immunoSEQ multiplex PCR; in TCRdb, only in-frame clones are kept and a portion is missing. The sample has some 170,000 clones, roughly 85% seen once. The specimen was PBMCs. The receptor source for this set is a woman in her thirties in good health and CMV-seronegative.

Worth noting for this clone: Other DNA sequences in the sample encode the same CDR3. This chain connects TRBV2 to TRBJ1-6; the D gene is possibly TRBD1 (5 bases). This CDR3 has 13 amino acids. The germline V gene encodes CDR1 SNHLY and CDR2 FYNNEI. Trimming removed 4 bases from V and 9 bases from J, with 10 bases in between. The CDR3 reads CASSGQTFSPLHF. The CDR3 region has the DNA TGTGCCAGCAGTGGACAGACCTTTTCACCCCTCCACTTT.

The gene calls are TRBV5-5 and TRBJ2-7; possibly TRBD2 for D (5 bases). The V end lost 0 bases, the J end lost 5 bases, and 27 bases lay between the germline ends. Germline loops: CDR1 SGHKS, CDR2 YYEKEE (reference sequence). The CDR3 totals 19 residues. As DNA, the CDR3 is TGTGCCAGCAGCTTGGCCGCCCCCGGGCGGGCGTTAATTCGGGACGAGCAGTACTTC. It specifies CASSLAAPGRALIRDEQYF.

V usage is TRBV30 and J usage is TRBJ2-2; D gene unclear. The length of the CDR3 is 13 residues. Germline CDR1 GTSNPN, CDR2 SVGIG (reference sequence). Trimming removed 1 base from V and 1 base from J, with 4 bases in between. CDR3: CAWSGRNTGELFF. Here the CDR3 DNA reads TGTGCCTGGAGTGGGAGGAACACCGGGGAGCTGTTTTTT.

The V gene is TRBV5-1, the J gene TRBJ2-7; 10 bases align to TRBD2. The CDR3 is 14 residues long. V trimming: 4 bases; J trimming: 2 bases; junction bases outside the gene matches: 3. CDR1 and CDR2 from the germline V gene are SGHRS and YFSETQ. CDR3 loop: CASSVTSGPYEQYF. The CDR3 region has the DNA TGCGCCAGCAGCGTGACTAGCGGGCCCTACGAGCAGTACTTC.

The chain uses TRBV27 and TRBJ2-3; D is undetermined. The V end lost 4 bases, the J end lost 2 bases, and 13 bases lay between the germline ends. There are 15 residues in the CDR3. Germline V gives CDR1 MNHEY, CDR2 SMNVEV (reference sequence). CDR3 residues: CASSSPLRNTDTQYF. CDR3 DNA: TGTGCCAGCAGTTCCCCCCTGCGGAACACAGATACGCAGTATTTT.